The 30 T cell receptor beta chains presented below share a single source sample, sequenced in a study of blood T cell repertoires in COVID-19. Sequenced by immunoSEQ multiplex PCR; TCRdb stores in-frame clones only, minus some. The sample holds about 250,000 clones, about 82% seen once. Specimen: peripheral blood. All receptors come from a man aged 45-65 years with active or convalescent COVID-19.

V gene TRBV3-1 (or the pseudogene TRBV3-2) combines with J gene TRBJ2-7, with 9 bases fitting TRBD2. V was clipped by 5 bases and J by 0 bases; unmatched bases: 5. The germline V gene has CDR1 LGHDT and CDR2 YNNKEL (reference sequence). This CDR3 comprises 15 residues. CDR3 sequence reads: CASSWLAGSSYEQYF. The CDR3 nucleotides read TGTGCCAGCAGCTGGCTAGCGGGAAGCTCCTACGAGCAGTACTTC.

CDR3 protein: CASSLSSGSSDTQYF. CDR3 sequence (DNA): TGTGCCAGCAGCTTATCTAGCGGGAGCTCTGATACGCAGTATTTT. The J gene is TRBJ2-3, the V gene TRBV7-9; TRBD2 matches 10 bases. CDR1 SEHNR and CDR2 FQNEAQ come from the germline V gene (reference sequence). The trim removed 2 bases at V and 6 bases at J, leaving 5 bases unmatched. There are 15 residues in the CDR3. The variable domain in full, with the rest retrieved from reference TRBV7-9 and TRBJ2-3, is DTGVSQNPRHKITKRGQNVTFRCDPISEHNRLYWYRQTLGQGPEFLTYFQNEAQLEKSRLLSDRFSAERPKGSFSTLEIQRTEQGDSAMYLCASSLSSGSSDTQYFGPGTRLTVL.

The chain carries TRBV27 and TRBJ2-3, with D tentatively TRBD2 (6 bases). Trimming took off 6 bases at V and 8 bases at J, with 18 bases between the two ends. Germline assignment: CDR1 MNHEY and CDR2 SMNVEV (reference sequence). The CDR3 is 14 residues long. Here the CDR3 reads CASSPARAEGTQYF. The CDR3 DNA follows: TGTGCCAGCAGCCCGGCCCGAGCGGAGGGTACGCAGTATTTT.

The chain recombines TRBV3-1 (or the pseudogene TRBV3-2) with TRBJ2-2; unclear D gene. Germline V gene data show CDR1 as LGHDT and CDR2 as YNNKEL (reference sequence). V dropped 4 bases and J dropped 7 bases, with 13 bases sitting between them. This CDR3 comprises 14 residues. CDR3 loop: CASSPISGFGELFF. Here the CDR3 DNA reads TGTGCCAGCAGCCCCATTTCGGGTTTCGGGGAGCTGTTTTTT.

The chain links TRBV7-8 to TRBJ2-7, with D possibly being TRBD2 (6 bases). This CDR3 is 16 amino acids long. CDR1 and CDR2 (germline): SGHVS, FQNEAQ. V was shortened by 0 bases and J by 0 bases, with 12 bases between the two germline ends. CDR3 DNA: TGTGCCAGCAGCTTAGCGCCTAGCGTAGCCTCCTACGAGCAGTACTTC. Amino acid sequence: CASSLAPSVASYEQYF.

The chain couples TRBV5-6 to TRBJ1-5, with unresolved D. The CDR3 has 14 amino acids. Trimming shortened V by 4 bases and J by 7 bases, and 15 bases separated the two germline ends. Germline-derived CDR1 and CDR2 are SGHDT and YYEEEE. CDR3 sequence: CASSNPARGQPQHF. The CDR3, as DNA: TGTGCCAGCAGCAACCCCGCCCGAGGACAGCCCCAGCATTTT.

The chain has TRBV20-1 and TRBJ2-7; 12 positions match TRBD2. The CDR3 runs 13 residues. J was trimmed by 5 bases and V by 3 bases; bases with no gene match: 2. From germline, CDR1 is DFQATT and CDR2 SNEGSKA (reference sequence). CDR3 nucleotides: TGCAGTGCTAGTAGGACTAGCGGGAACGAGCAGTACTTC. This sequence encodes CSASRTSGNEQYF.

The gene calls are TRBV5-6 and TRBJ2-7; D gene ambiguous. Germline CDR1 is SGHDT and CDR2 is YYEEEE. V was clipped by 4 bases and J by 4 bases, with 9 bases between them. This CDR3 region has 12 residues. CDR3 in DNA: TGTGCCAGCAGCATCGGTCTTTACGAGCAGTACTTC. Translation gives CASSIGLYEQYF. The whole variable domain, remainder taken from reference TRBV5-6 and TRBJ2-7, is DAGVTQSPTHLIKTRGQQVTLRCSPKSGHDTVSWYQQALGQGPQFIFQYYEEEERQRGNFPDRFSGHQFPNYSSELNVNALLLGDSALYLCASSIGLYEQYFGPGTRLTVT.

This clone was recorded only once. In DNA, the CDR3 is TGTGCCAGCAGCCGGAATCTAGCGGGAGCGGGCAATGAGCAGTTCTTC. This sequence encodes CASSRNLAGAGNEQFF. V is TRBV3-1 (or the pseudogene TRBV3-2) and J is TRBJ2-1; 10 bases match TRBD2. The germline CDR1 and CDR2 sequences are LGHDT and YNNKEL (reference sequence). J lost 6 bases, V lost 4 bases, and 9 bases had no gene match. This CDR3 is 16 amino acids long.

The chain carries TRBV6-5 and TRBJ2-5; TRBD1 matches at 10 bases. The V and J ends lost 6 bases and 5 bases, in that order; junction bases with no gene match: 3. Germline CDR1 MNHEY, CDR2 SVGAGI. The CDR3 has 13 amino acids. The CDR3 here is CASRPDRGETQYF. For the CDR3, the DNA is TGTGCCAGCAGACCGGACAGGGGGGAGACCCAGTACTTC.

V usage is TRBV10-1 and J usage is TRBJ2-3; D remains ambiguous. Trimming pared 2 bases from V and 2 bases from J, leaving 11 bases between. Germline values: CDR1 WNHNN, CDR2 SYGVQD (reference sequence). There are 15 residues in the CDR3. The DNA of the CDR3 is TGCGCCAGCAGTGAGGTGGGCCTTACCACAGATACGCAGTATTTT. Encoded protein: CASSEVGLTTDTQYF.

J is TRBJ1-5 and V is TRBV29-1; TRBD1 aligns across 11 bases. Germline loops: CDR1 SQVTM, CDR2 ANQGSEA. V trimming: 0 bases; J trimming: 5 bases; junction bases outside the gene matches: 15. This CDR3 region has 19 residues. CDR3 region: CSVEDQGDTGTGGHQPQHF. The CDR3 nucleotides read TGCAGCGTTGAAGATCAAGGGGATACCGGGACAGGGGGGCATCAGCCCCAGCATTTT.

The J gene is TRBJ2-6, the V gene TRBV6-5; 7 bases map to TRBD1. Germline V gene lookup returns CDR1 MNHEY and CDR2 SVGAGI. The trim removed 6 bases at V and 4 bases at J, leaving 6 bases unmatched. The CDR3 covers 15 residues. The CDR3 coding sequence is TGTGCCAGCAGGACCGGGACAGCGGGGGCCAACGTCCTGACTTTC. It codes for CASRTGTAGANVLTF.

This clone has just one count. In DNA, the CDR3 is TGTGCCAGCAGCCCCGGACAGACAGAAAAACTGTTTTTT. It is translated as CASSPGQTEKLFF. V gene TRBV3-1 (or the pseudogene TRBV3-2) combines with J gene TRBJ1-4; tentative D call: TRBD1 (6 bases). CDR1 is LGHDT and CDR2 is YNNKEL in the germline V gene (reference sequence). The CDR3 is 13 residues long. V was clipped by 4 bases and J by 8 bases, with 11 bases between them.

This CDR3 is CASSVGTENTGELFF. CDR3 nucleotides: TGTGCCAGCAGCGTTGGGACAGAGAACACCGGGGAGCTGTTTTTT. This chain joins TRBV21-1 and TRBJ2-2; the table's D call TRBD1 went unverified against the DNA. TRBV21-1 is annotated as a pseudogene. The CDR3 length is 15 residues.

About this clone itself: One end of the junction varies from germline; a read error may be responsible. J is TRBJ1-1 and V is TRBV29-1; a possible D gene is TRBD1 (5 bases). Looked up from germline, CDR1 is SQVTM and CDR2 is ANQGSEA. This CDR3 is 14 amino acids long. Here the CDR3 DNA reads TGCAGCGCTGAACAGGACTGGATGAACACTGAAGCTTTCTTT. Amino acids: CSAEQDWMNTEAFF.

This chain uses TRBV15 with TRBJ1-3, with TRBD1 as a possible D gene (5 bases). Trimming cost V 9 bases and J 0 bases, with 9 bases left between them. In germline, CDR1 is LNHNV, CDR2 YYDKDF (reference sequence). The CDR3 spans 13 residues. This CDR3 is CATGVGSGNTIYF. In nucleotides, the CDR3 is TGTGCCACAGGGGTCGGCTCTGGAAACACCATATATTTT.

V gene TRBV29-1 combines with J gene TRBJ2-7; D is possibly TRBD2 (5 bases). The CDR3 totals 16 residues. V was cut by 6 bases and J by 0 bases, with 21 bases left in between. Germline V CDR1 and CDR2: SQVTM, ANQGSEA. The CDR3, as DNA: TGCAGCGTCCTTCCCCAGGAGAGCGGATACTCCTACGAGCAGTACTTC. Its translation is CSVLPQESGYSYEQYF.

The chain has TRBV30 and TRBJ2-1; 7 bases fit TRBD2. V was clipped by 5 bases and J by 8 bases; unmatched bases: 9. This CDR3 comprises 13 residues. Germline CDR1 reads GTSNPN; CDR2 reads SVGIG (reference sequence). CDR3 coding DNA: TGTGCCTGGGCCCGTGGGAGGGCCTATGAGCAGTTCTTC. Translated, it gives CAWARGRAYEQFF.

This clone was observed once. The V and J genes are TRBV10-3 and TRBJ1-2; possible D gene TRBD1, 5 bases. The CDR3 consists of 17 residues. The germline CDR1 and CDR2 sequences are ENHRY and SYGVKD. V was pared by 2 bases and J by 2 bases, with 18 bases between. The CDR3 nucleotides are TGTGCCATCAGTGAGCCCGGGCGGGGAGGGGTAAACTATGGCTACACCTTC. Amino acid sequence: CAISEPGRGGVNYGYTF.

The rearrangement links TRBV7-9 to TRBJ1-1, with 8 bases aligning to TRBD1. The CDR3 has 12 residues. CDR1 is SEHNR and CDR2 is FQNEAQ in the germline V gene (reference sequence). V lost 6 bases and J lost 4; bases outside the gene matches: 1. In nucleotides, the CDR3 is TGTGCCAGCAGAGGACAGGGCACTGAAGCTTTCTTT. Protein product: CASRGQGTEAFF.

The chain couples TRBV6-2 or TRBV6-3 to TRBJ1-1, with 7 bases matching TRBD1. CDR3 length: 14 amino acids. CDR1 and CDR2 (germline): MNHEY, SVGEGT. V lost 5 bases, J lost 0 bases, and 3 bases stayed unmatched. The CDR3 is CASSRQGMNTEAFF. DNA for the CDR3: TGTGCCAGCAGTCGACAGGGCATGAACACTGAAGCTTTCTTT.

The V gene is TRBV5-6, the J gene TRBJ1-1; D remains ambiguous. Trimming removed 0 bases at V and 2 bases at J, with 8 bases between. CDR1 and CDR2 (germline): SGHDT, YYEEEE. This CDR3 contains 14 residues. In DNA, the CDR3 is TGTGCCAGCAGCTTGGCCAGACATAACACTGAAGCTTTCTTT. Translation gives CASSLARHNTEAFF.

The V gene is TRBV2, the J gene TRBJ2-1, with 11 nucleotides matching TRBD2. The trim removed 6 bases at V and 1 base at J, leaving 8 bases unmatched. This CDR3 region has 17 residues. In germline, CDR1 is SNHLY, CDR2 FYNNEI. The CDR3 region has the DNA TGTGCCAGCAGGGCCGGGACTAGCGGTGATTCCTACAATGAGCAGTTCTTC. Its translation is CASRAGTSGDSYNEQFF.

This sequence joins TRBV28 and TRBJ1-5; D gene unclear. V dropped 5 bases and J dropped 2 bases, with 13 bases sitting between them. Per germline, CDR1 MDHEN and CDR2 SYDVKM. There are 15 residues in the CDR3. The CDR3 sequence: CASSRTRRGNQPQHF. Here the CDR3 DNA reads TGTGCCAGCAGTAGGACTAGGAGAGGCAATCAGCCCCAGCATTTT.

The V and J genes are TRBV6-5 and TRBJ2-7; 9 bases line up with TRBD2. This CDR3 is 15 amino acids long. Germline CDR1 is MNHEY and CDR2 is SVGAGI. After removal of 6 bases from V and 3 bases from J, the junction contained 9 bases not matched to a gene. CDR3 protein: CASRGPGTSSYEQYF. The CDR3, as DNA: TGTGCCAGCAGGGGCCCCGGGACTAGCAGCTACGAGCAGTACTTC.

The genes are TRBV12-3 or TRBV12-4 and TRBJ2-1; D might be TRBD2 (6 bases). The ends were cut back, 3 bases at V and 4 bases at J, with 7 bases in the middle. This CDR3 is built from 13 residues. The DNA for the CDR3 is TGTGCCAGCAGTTTGCGGGAATACAATGAGCAGTTCTTC. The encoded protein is CASSLREYNEQFF.

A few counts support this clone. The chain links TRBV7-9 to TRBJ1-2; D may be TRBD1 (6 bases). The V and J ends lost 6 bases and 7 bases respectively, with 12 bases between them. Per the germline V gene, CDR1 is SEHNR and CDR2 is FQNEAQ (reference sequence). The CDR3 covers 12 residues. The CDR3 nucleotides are TGTGCCAGCAGTCAAACAGGGTTTGGCTACACCTTC. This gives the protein CASSQTGFGYTF.

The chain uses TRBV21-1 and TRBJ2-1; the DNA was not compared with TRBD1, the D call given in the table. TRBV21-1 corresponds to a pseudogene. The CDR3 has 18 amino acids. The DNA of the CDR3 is TGTGCCAGCAGCACCAAAAGGAGGGGACAGGGAAATGGGGGTGAGCAGTTCTTC. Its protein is CASSTKRRGQGNGGEQFF.

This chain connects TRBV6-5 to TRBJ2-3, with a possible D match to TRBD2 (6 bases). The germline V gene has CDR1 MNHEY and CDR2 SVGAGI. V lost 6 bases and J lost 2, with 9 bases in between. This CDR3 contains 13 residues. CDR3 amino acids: CASSRDFTDTQYF. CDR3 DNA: TGTGCCAGCAGCCGGGACTTCACAGATACGCAGTATTTT.